This is a list of T cell receptor beta chains from one sample in a study of blood T cell repertoires in COVID-19. Measured with immunoSEQ multiplex PCR; TCRdb has only the in-frame clones, and not every one. The sample shows about 260,000 clones, 87% of them seen only once. Sequencing input: peripheral blood. The origin of the receptors is a woman aged 40-49 years who had recovered from COVID-19. The CDR3 runs from the conserved cysteine through the conserved F or W. Each record gives: clone size, D gene, CDR3 length, V gene, J gene, CDR3 DNA, CDR3 protein. The D gene is left open where the match is weak. Where a row states a size, it is once, few, many or the class of an expanded clone; other rows omit it.

>-|-|13|TRBV14|TRBJ2-1
TGTGCCAGCAGCCAAGACGCCTACAATGAGCAGTTCTTC
CASSQDAYNEQFF
>-|-|14|TRBV6-1|TRBJ1-3
TGTGCCAGCAGTGACGCGGGGTCTGGAAACACCATATATTTT
CASSDAGSGNTIYF
>-|TRBD2|16|TRBV18|TRBJ2-3
TGTGCCAGCTCTAAAGGGGCTAGCGGGGGCGCAGATACGCAGTATTTT
CASSKGASGGADTQYF
>-|-|16|TRBV6-5|TRBJ1-3
TGTGCCAGCAGTTCCCCTCGCGGACACTCTGGAAACACCATATATTTT
CASSSPRGHSGNTIYF
>once|-|17|TRBV4-3|TRBJ2-2
TGCGCCAGCAGCCAAGTTCGAGAGCGGCGGAGCACCGGGGAGCTGTTTTTT
CASSQVRERRSTGELFF
>-|TRBD2|16|TRBV19|TRBJ2-3
TGTGCCAGTAGTCCCGATAGGACTAGTCGATCAGATACGCAGTATTTT
CASSPDRTSRSDTQYF
>-|TRBD1|15|TRBV7-3|TRBJ1-5
TGTGCCAGCAGCTTTGGGACAGCTGGCAATCAGCCCCAGCATTTT
CASSFGTAGNQPQHF
>-|-|12|TRBV2|TRBJ1-4
TGTGCCAGCAAGGAGTCCTACGAAAAACTGTTTTTT
CASKESYEKLFF
>once|TRBD2|16|TRBV5-1|TRBJ2-3
TGCGCCAGCAGCTCGGGACTAGCTGCCGGCACAGATACGCAGTATTTT
CASSSGLAAGTDTQYF
>-|TRBD2|17|TRBV24-1|TRBJ2-3
TGTGCCACCAGTGAGCCCTATACTAGCGGGGAAACAGATACGCAGTATTTT
CATSEPYTSGETDTQYF
>-|-|12|TRBV3-1/TRBV3-2|TRBJ2-7
TGTGCCAGCAGCCAGTGGGAGAACGAGCAGTACTTC
CASSQWENEQYF
>-|TRBD1|13|TRBV12-3/TRBV12-4|TRBJ2-7
TGTGCCAGCAGTCTAGTCCCGGGACAGGGAAGGTACTTC
CASSLVPGQGRYF
>-|-|14|TRBV9|TRBJ2-1
TGTGCCAGCAGCCGGAGACGGGGATACAATGAGCAGTTCTTC
CASSRRRGYNEQFF
>-|TRBD1|15|TRBV7-2|TRBJ2-7
TGTGCCAGCAGCCGCGGACAGGGGGCGGGTTACGAGCAGTACTTC
CASSRGQGAGYEQYF
>-|-|15|TRBV5-1|TRBJ1-4
TGCGCCAGCAGCCGGGGGGCAGCCCGTAATGAAAAACTGTTTTTT
CASSRGAARNEKLFF
>-|-|16|TRBV4-1|TRBJ2-3
TGCGCCAGCAGCCAAGTACTCAAGGGGGTGACAGATACGCAGTATTTT
CASSQVLKGVTDTQYF
>-|-|12|TRBV7-8|TRBJ2-3
TGTGCCAGCAGCGCAGGGTTACGTACGCAGTATTTT
CASSAGLRTQYF
>-|-|16|TRBV4-1|TRBJ2-7
TGCGCCAGCAGTCCGAGGGCAGGGGACCCCACCTACGAGCAGTACTTC
CASSPRAGDPTYEQYF